This T cell receptor (beta chain) is drawn from a study of memory CD4+ T cells and cytomegalovirus serostatus. General observations from the study: The CMV-associated TCR signature appears largely within the CD4+ memory repertoire.

The sort gate was single viable CD3+CD4+CD8-CD45RO+ cells for memory CD4+ T cells. The protocol was immunoSEQ multiplex PCR, while the TCRdb copy is restricted to in-frame clones and leaves out a portion. The sample includes 50,000 to 75,000 clones, more than 75% of them seen just once. Of note for this clone: The antigen is not known.

V gave up 2 bases and J gave up 2 bases; unmatched junction bases: 19. Per germline, CDR1 MNHNS and CDR2 SASEGT. The CDR3 loop spans 20 amino acids. Sequenced: memory CD4+ T cells from blood. The TCR comes from an adult in good health and CMV-seronegative. This chain connects TRBV6-1 to TRBJ2-7; 9 nucleotides align to TRBD2. CDR3 nucleotides: TGTGCCAGCAGTGAAAGGTGGGGGGGTAGCGGGAGAACGGGGACCTACGAGCAGTACTTC. Amino acids: CASSERWGGSGRTGTYEQYF.